This section outlines one T cell receptor (beta chain) sequence together with its context. The antigen remains unidentified. The CDR3 ends on some other residue instead of the conserved phenylalanine or tryptophan, so this is likely a read error. CDR1 and CDR2 (germline): DFQATT, SNEGSKA (reference sequence). The CDR3 totals 15 residues. This sample is drawn from a study of T cell repertoires in cytomegalovirus infection. Study-wide findings and caveats: Clonotypes of TCR beta that were HLA-C-restricted and CMV-specific dominated the ex vivo response.

TCRdb passed the reads through MiXCR, listing each CDR3 protein once. The sample contains roughly 700,000 distinct CDR3 sequences, roughly 30% of which appear only once. This receptor was identified in a human donor in good health (CMV status not recorded). Some clones in this sample may be carry-over from other donors' samples. This chain links TRBV20-1 with TRBJ1-5; no clear D gene. Source: cultured PBMCs, taken from culture after CMV antigen stimulation. The CDR3 loop is CSARERRAFNQPQHL. CDR3 coding DNA: TGCAGTGCTAGAGAGAGACGGGCATTCAATCAGCCACAGCATCTT.